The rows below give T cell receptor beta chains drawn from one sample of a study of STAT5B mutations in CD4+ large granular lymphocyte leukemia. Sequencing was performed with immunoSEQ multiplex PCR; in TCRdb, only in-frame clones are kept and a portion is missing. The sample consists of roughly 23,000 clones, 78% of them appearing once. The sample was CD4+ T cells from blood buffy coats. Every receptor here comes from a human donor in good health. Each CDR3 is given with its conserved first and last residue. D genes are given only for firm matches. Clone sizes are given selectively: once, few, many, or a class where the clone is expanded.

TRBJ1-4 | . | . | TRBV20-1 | CSARNEKLFF | TGCAGTGCTCGGAATGAAAAACTGTTTTTT
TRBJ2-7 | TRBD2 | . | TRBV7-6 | CASSSRTSGAYEQYF | TGTGCCAGCAGCTCAAGGACTAGCGGGGCCTACGAGCAGTACTTC
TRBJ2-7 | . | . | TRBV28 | CASSYPSGYEQYF | TGTGCCAGCTCTTATCCGTCCGGCTACGAGCAGTACTTC
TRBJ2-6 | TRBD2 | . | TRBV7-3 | CASSPQVASGLGPGANVLTF | TGTGCCAGCAGCCCCCAGGTGGCTAGCGGGCTGGGGCCTGGGGCCAACGTCCTGACTTTC
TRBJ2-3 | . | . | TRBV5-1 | CASSLQGGEADTQYF | TGCGCCAGCAGCCTCCAGGGGGGGGAGGCAGATACGCAGTATTTT
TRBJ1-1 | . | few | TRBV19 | CASSGRTGGEAFF | TGTGCCAGTAGTGGCCGGACGGGAGGAGAAGCTTTCTTT
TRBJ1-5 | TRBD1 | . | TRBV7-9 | CASSRSGTGVYQPQHF | TGTGCCAGCAGCCGATCCGGGACAGGCGTTTATCAGCCCCAGCATTTT
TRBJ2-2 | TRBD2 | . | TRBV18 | CASSPLAGPNTGELFF | TGTGCCAGCTCGCCACTAGCGGGGCCGAACACCGGGGAGCTGTTTTTT
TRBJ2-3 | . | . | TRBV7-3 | CASSPRDFTDTQYF | TGTGCCAGCAGCCCTCGGGACTTCACAGATACGCAGTATTTT
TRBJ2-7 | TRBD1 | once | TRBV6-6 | CASTADRGTYEQYF | TGTGCCAGCACAGCGGACAGGGGAACCTACGAGCAGTACTTC